This T cell receptor (beta chain) was documented in a study of blood T cell repertoires in COVID-19. As for the study in general: Sites across the United States, Italy and Spain contributed samples from acute and convalescent COVID-19. PBMCs, B-cell-depleted T cells, or T cells provided the cDNA or gDNA that made up the material.

CDR1 is LNHNV and CDR2 is YYDKDF in the germline V gene (reference sequence). J lost 10 bases, V lost 0 bases, and 3 bases had no gene match. CDR3 length equals 15 residues. As processed by the authors: Amplification with reference gene primers provided the estimates of nucleated cell counts. Libraries were prepared by immunoSEQ multiplex PCR; TCRdb keeps only in-frame clonotypes and omits some of them. V, J and clone size were drawn from that table, and D and trimming were deduced from the DNA. The sample records about 270,000 clones, roughly 86% being singletons. The sequencing sample was made of peripheral blood. This receptor was taken from a man aged 40-50 years with active or convalescent COVID-19. The J gene is TRBJ2-4, the V gene TRBV15, with 13 bases matching TRBD2. CDR3 region: CATSRDLTSGGIQYF. DNA for the CDR3: TGTGCCACCAGCAGAGACCTGACTAGCGGGGGGATTCAGTACTTC.